The 7 T cell receptor beta chains below all came from one sample that was sequenced in a study of metastatic and nonmetastatic thyroid tumors. TCRdb re-called clones from the PCR reads using MiXCR. Of fewer than 25,000 clones listed, less than 20% are singletons. No treatment had been given to any patient before thyroid surgery. The specimen sequenced was adjacent normal tissue. These TCRs come from a male donor with papillary thyroid cancer or a benign thyroid nodule (not recorded which). Some clones in this sample may be carry-over from other donors' samples.

This clone was picked up many times. The chain uses TRBV30 and TRBJ2-1; 13 bases fit TRBD2. Germline trimming cut 3 bases from V and 1 base from J; bases unmatched to any gene: 6. Looked up from germline, CDR1 is GTSNPN and CDR2 is SVGIG (reference sequence). The CDR3 covers 17 residues. The CDR3: CAWRRTSGSFSYNEQFF. The CDR3 DNA reads TGTGCCTGGAGACGGACTAGCGGGAGTTTTTCCTACAATGAGCAGTTCTTC.

In this sample, this clone turned up many times. This chain uses TRBV7-3 with TRBJ2-1; D could derive from TRBD1 or TRBD2 (7 bases each). The length of the CDR3 is 13 residues. CDR1 is SGHTA and CDR2 is FQGTGA in the germline V gene. Deletions cut 5 bases from V and 7 bases from J, with 12 bases between. The CDR3 sequence is CASSPQGGNEQFF. In DNA form, the CDR3 reads TGTGCCAGCAGCCCTCAGGGGGGGAATGAGCAGTTCTTC. The full variable domain, in which reference TRBV7-3 and TRBJ2-1 provide the parts outside the CDR3, is GAGVSQTPSNKVTEKGKYVELRCDPISGHTALYWYRQSLGQGPEFLIYFQGTGAADDSGLPNDRFFAVRPEGSVSTLKIQRTERGDSAVYLCASSPQGGNEQFFGPGTRLTVL.

This chain uses TRBV28 with TRBJ2-3; either TRBD1 or TRBD2 may fit D (6 bases each). The germline V gene has CDR1 MDHEN and CDR2 SYDVKM. V was trimmed by 5 bases and J by 8 bases, leaving 29 bases between them. This CDR3 contains 18 residues. As DNA, the CDR3 is TGTGCCAGCAGTCCGCCCAGGGGAAGCGGGTGGGCCCTCGGTACGCAGTATTTT. Amino acids: CASSPPRGSGWALGTQYF. The variable domain in full, with the rest retrieved from reference TRBV28 and TRBJ2-3, is DVKVTQSSRYLVKRTGEKVFLECVQDMDHENMFWYRQDPGLGLRLIYFSYDVKMKEKGDIPEGYSVSREKKERFSLILESASTNQTSMYLCASSPPRGSGWALGTQYFGPGTRLTVL.

This clone has just one count. A much larger clone lies one base from this, so it may be a read error. The J gene is TRBJ2-1, the V gene TRBV4-2, with D tentatively TRBD2 (6 bases). Per the germline V gene, CDR1 is LGHNA and CDR2 is YNFKEQ. This CDR3 comprises 17 residues. Between the trimmed V and J ends, which lost 4 bases and 4 bases, there was a span of 20 bases. CDR3 sequence (DNA): TGTGCCAGCAGCCGAGTAGGACTATCGGGAACGTACAATGAGCAGTTCTTC. Amino acids: CASSRVGLSGTYNEQFF.

This clone has only a few counts. The chain recombines TRBV6-4 with TRBJ1-3, with no clear D. This CDR3 is built from 15 residues. Trimming removed 8 bases at V and 0 bases at J, with 14 bases between. In germline, CDR1 is MRHNA, CDR2 SNTAGT. The CDR3, as DNA: TGTGCCAGCCCCCCCCCCCCTCGCTCTGGAAACACCATATATTTT. Protein sequence: CASPPPPRSGNTIYF.

This clone was seen repeatedly, ten times or more. This chain connects TRBV5-1 to TRBJ2-3, with 10 bases that match TRBD2. Per germline, CDR1 SGHRS and CDR2 YFSETQ. V lost 4 bases and J lost 6; bases outside the gene matches: 5. CDR3 length: 14 amino acids. The CDR3 DNA reads TGCGCCAGCAGCGCTAGCGGGAGTGGGGATACGCAGTATTTT. It translates to CASSASGSGDTQYF.

On this clone: Its ends do not fully match the called genes, so a read error is possible. The J gene is TRBJ2-7, the V gene TRBV11-2; no definite D call. Germline CDR1 is SGHAT and CDR2 is FQNNGV. There are 14 residues in the CDR3. Here the CDR3 reads CANSLVAQSYEQYF. CDR3 in DNA: TGTGCCAACAGCCTAGTAGCCCAATCCTACGAGCAGTACTTC.